Listed here is a single T cell receptor beta chain. Its antigen remains unidentified. From germline, CDR1 is MNHNS and CDR2 SASEGT. This CDR3 is 15 amino acids long. With 1 base removed from V and 4 bases from J, the gap between germline ends came to 13 bases. The sample belongs to a study of T cell repertoires in cytomegalovirus infection. Across the whole study: Public TCR beta signatures provided an indication of both CMV infection and a matching HLA type.

General study results and limits: The response measured ex vivo was dominated by TCR beta clonotypes (HLA-C-restricted and CMV-specific).

TCRdb ran MiXCR on the reads and lists one entry per CDR3 protein. The sample holds roughly 300,000 distinct CDR3 sequences, 9% to 9.5% seen once. The TCR comes from a human donor in good health (CMV status not recorded). Some clones in this sample may be carry-over from other donors' samples. This chain connects TRBV6-1 to TRBJ1-2; tentative D call: TRBD1 (6 bases). Sequenced material: PBMCs. The CDR3 DNA reads as TGTGCCAGCAGTGAAGTCATACAGGGACCCTATGGCTACACCTTC. Translating it yields CASSEVIQGPYGYTF.